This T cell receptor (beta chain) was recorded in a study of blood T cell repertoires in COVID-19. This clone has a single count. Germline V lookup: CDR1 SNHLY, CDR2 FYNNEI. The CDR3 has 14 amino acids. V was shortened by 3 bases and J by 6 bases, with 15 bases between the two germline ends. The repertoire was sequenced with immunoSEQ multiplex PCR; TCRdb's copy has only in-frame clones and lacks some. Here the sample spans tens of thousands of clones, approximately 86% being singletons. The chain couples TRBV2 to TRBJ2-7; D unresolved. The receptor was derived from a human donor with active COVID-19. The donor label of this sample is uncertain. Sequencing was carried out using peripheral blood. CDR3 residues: CASSDGIRGPEQYF. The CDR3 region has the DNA TGTGCCAGCAGTGATGGTATCCGCGGCCCCGAGCAGTACTTC.